This T cell receptor beta chain was retrieved from a study of blood T cell repertoires in COVID-19. Patients of the Seattle cohort, enrolled during active infection, were followed longitudinally. Original data processing: How many nucleated cells were present was estimated from reference gene primer amplification. Produced via immunoSEQ multiplex PCR; TCRdb's table is partial and in-frame only. Clone size and the V and J calls come from that table; the DNA yielded D and trimming. There are 430,000 or so clones in the sample; roughly 90% occur only once, and 0.7% to 0.85% lies in the top ten. Sequenced material: peripheral blood. This clonotype was sampled from a man younger than 35 with COVID-19, enrolled during active disease.

The CDR3 DNA reads as TGTGCCAGCAGCTTGCTTAGCGGCCCCACCACCGGGGAGCTGTTTTTT. This translates into CASSLLSGPTTGELFF. This rearrangement joins TRBV5-8 to TRBJ2-2; maybe TRBD2 (6 bases). This CDR3 has 16 amino acids. V was pared by 1 base and J by 4 bases, with 14 bases between. In germline, CDR1 is SGHTS, CDR2 YDEGEE. The full variable domain, with the rest looked up from reference TRBV5-8 and TRBJ2-2, is EAGVTQSPTHLIKTRGQQATLRCSPISGHTSVYWYQQALGLGLQFLLWYDEGEERNRGNFPPRFSGRQFPNYSSELNVNALELEDSALYLCASSLLSGPTTGELFFGEGSRLTVL.